The 17 T cell receptor beta chains in this list originate from one sample, sequenced in a study of response to subunit inactivated influenza vaccine. One entry per CDR3 protein, called by TCRdb with MiXCR from the RT-PCR reads. Of about 540,000 distinct CDR3 sequences in the sample, less than 25% were seen once. The same sample was also studied in work on T cells expressing NK-cell markers. That report notes: In generating TCR beta cDNA, 5'RACE template switching with UMIs was used.

Sample: CD4+ T cells sorted from PBMCs, taken 11 to 12 days after vaccination. These receptors were collected from a middle-aged man who received an inactivated influenza vaccine.

There are a few counts of this clonotype. The genes are TRBV12-3 or TRBV12-4 and TRBJ2-7, with D hard to call. The V end lost 5 bases, the J end lost 0 bases, and 11 bases lay between the germline ends. The CDR3 is made up of 14 amino acids. The CDR3 region has the DNA TGTGCCAGCAGTCGATTCCTCGGCTCCTACGAGCAGTACTTC. Translating it yields CASSRFLGSYEQYF.

This clonotype was counted only a few times. The rearrangement uses TRBV28 and TRBJ2-3, with 10 bases matching TRBD2. The V and J ends lost 4 bases and 2 bases, in that order; junction bases with no gene match: 9. The CDR3 is 17 amino acids. CDR1 MDHEN and CDR2 SYDVKM come from the germline V gene. The CDR3 sequence: CASSSLGLAENTDTQYF. The CDR3 bases are TGTGCCAGCAGTTCTCTCGGACTAGCGGAGAACACAGATACGCAGTATTTT.

V and J are TRBV7-2 and TRBJ2-3, with D possibly being TRBD1 or TRBD2 (5 bases each). The CDR3 is 16 residues long. V was shortened by 1 base and J by 6 bases, with 17 bases between the two germline ends. Looked up from germline, CDR1 is SGHTA and CDR2 is FQGNSA. CDR3 amino acids: CASSLDRGEGLDTQYF. DNA of the CDR3: TGTGCCAGCAGCTTAGATAGAGGGGAAGGGCTGGATACGCAGTATTTT.

This clonotype was recorded a few times. The rearrangement uses TRBV7-9 and TRBJ1-4; D is undetermined. V was shortened by 5 bases and J by 0 bases, with 10 bases between the two germline ends. The CDR3 covers 15 residues. Germline V gives CDR1 SEHNR, CDR2 FQNEAQ (reference sequence). CDR3 residues: CASSPSRATNEKLFF. In DNA, the CDR3 is TGTGCCAGCAGCCCTTCCCGTGCAACTAATGAAAAACTGTTTTTT.

This sequence joins TRBV29-1 and TRBJ1-4; 8 bases are shared with TRBD1. Germline CDR1 is SQVTM and CDR2 is ANQGSEA. The J segment lost 3 bases and the V segment lost 6 bases, leaving 12 bases of the junction unmatched. This CDR3 has 16 residues. CDR3 sequence: CSVRGAGGASNEKLFF. DNA of the CDR3: TGCAGCGTCCGAGGGGCAGGGGGCGCATCTAATGAAAAACTGTTTTTT.

This sequence joins TRBV19 and TRBJ2-1; TRBD1 aligns across 8 bases. Germline V CDR1 and CDR2: LNHDA, SQIVND (reference sequence). V gave up 7 bases and J gave up 9 bases; unmatched junction bases: 14. The CDR3 is 15 residues long. Here the CDR3 reads CASIPAGTGISEQFF. The CDR3 coding sequence is TGTGCCAGTATCCCGGCGGGGACAGGAATTAGTGAGCAGTTCTTC.

This chain joins TRBV20-1 and TRBJ2-2, with a possible D match to TRBD2 (6 bases). V lost 6 bases to trimming and J lost 2 bases, with 13 bases between them. This CDR3 comprises 14 residues. The germline V gene encodes CDR1 DFQATT and CDR2 SNEGSKA (reference sequence). The CDR3 region has the DNA TGCAGTGCCCACCGGGACTTCAACACCGGGGAGCTGTTTTTT. Its protein is CSAHRDFNTGELFF.

The gene calls are TRBV7-2 and TRBJ1-2; D gene uncertain. V was trimmed by 3 bases and J by 8 bases, leaving 19 bases between them. This CDR3 spans 15 amino acids. The germline V gene has CDR1 SGHTA and CDR2 FQGNSA. This CDR3 reads CASSFRREGPGGYTF. In nucleotides, the CDR3 is TGTGCCAGCAGCTTCCGGCGGGAAGGTCCGGGGGGCTACACCTTC.

This clonotype has only one observation. V is TRBV7-3 and J is TRBJ2-1; 14 nucleotides agree with TRBD2. In germline, CDR1 is SGHTA, CDR2 FQGTGA. CDR3 length equals 15 residues. The junction had 2 bases not matched to a gene; V was cut back by 1 base and J by 9 bases. CDR3 amino acids: CASSLMGTSGSEQFF. The CDR3 nucleotides read TGTGCCAGCAGCTTAATGGGGACTAGCGGGAGTGAGCAGTTCTTC. Using reference TRBV7-3 and TRBJ2-1 for the parts outside the CDR3, the full variable domain is GAGVSQTPSNKVTEKGKYVELRCDPISGHTALYWYRQSLGQGPEFLIYFQGTGAADDSGLPNDRFFAVRPEGSVSTLKIQRTERGDSAVYLCASSLMGTSGSEQFFGPGTRLTVL.

The table lists this clonotype with a few counts. In nucleotides, the CDR3 is TGTGCCACCGTATCCGGGACAAAAGAGACCCAGTACTTC. This gives the protein CATVSGTKETQYF. This chain joins TRBV15 and TRBJ2-5, with D tentatively TRBD1 (6 bases). Germline V gene sequence: CDR1 LNHNV, CDR2 YYDKDF (reference sequence). Trimming cost V 8 bases and J 3 bases, with 13 bases left between them. This CDR3 contains 13 residues.

The chain couples TRBV7-9 to TRBJ2-7; the D call may be TRBD1 or TRBD2 (6 bases each). Trimming stripped 5 bases from V and 2 bases from J, with 13 bases between. This CDR3 spans 14 amino acids. Germline V gene lookup returns CDR1 SEHNR and CDR2 FQNEAQ (reference sequence). The CDR3 DNA follows: TGTGCCAGCAGCCCCGGGGGACATGCCTACGAGCAGTACTTC. Amino acids: CASSPGGHAYEQYF.

This clonotype appeared a few times. The rearrangement links TRBV29-1 to TRBJ1-2; perhaps TRBD1 as D (5 bases). The germline gives CDR1 SQVTM, CDR2 ANQGSEA. There are 12 residues in the CDR3. The V and J ends lost 7 bases and 8 bases respectively, with 17 bases between them. The CDR3 bases are TGCAGCGCCTCTTTGGGACTAGGGGGCTACACCTTC. Translating gives CSASLGLGGYTF. Filled out from reference TRBV29-1 and TRBJ1-2, the complete variable domain reads SAVISQKPSRDICQRGTSLTIQCQVDSQVTMMFWYRQQPGQSLTLIATANQGSEATYESGFVIDKFPISRPNLTFSTLTVSNMSPEDSSIYLCSASLGLGGYTFGSGTRLTVV.

This chain joins TRBV10-3 and TRBJ2-3, with D possibly being TRBD2 (6 bases). This CDR3 comprises 16 residues. Trimming took off 0 bases at V and 1 base at J, with 11 bases between the two ends. Germline-derived CDR1 and CDR2 are ENHRY and SYGVKD. This chain's CDR3 is CAISESSWGGTDTQYF. The CDR3 DNA follows: TGTGCCATCAGTGAGTCGTCGTGGGGGGGCACAGATACGCAGTATTTT.

This clonotype turned up a few times. The chain is built from TRBV20-1 and TRBJ1-4; TRBD1 might be the D (6 bases). V shed 5 bases and J shed 8 bases, with 15 bases lying between them. The CDR3 loop spans 13 amino acids. Germline-derived CDR1 and CDR2 are DFQATT and SNEGSKA (reference sequence). The chain's CDR3 is CSASTGPWEKLFF. The CDR3 DNA follows: TGCAGTGCTTCGACAGGCCCTTGGGAAAAACTGTTTTTT.

This clonotype was recorded a few times. The V gene is TRBV6-1, the J gene TRBJ2-7; 8 nucleotides line up with TRBD1. V lost 5 bases to trimming and J lost 10 bases; unmatched junction nucleotides: 16. The CDR3 spans 15 residues. In germline, CDR1 is MNHNS, CDR2 SASEGT. The CDR3 coding sequence is TGTGCCAGCAGTCAGGACCCCGGGACAGGAGCCCTACAGTACTTC. Protein: CASSQDPGTGALQYF.

The chain uses TRBV6-6 and TRBJ1-1; no clear D. The CDR3 covers 12 residues. The germline V gene encodes CDR1 MNHNY and CDR2 SVGAGI (reference sequence). Trimming cost V 8 bases and J 4 bases, with 11 bases left between them. The CDR3 loop reads CASGRRSTEAFF. Written as DNA, the CDR3 is TGTGCCAGCGGAAGGAGGTCCACTGAAGCTTTCTTT.

V and J are TRBV2 and TRBJ1-5; D gene ambiguous. The CDR3 consists of 13 residues. The germline V and J ends were trimmed by 4 bases and 6 bases, with 10 bases remaining between them. Germline CDR1 SNHLY, CDR2 FYNNEI. CDR3 DNA: TGTGCCAGCAGTGTGCAGTTCGGTCAGCCCCAGCATTTT. Translation: CASSVQFGQPQHF.